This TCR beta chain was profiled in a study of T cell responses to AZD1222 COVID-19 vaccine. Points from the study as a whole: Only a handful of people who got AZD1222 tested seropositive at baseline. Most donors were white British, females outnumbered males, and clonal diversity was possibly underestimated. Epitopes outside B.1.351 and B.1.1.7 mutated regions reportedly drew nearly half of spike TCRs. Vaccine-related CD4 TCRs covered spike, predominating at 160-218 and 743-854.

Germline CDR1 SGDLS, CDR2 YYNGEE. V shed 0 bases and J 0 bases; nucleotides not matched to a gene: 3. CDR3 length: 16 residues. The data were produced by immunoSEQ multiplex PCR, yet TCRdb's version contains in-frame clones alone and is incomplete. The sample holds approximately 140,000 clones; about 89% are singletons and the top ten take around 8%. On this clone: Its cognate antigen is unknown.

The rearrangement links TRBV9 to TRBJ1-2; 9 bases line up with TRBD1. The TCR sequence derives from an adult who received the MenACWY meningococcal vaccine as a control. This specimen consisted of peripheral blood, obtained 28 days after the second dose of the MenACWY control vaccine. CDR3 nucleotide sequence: TGTGCCAGCAGCGTAGGGAGGGACAGGGCTAACTATGGCTACACCTTC. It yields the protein CASSVGRDRANYGYTF. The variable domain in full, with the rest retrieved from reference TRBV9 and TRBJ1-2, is DSGVTQTPKHLITATGQRVTLRCSPRSGDLSVYWYQQSLDQGLQFLIQYYNGEERAKGNILERFSAQQFPDLHSELNLSSLELGDSALYFCASSVGRDRANYGYTFGSGTRLTVV.